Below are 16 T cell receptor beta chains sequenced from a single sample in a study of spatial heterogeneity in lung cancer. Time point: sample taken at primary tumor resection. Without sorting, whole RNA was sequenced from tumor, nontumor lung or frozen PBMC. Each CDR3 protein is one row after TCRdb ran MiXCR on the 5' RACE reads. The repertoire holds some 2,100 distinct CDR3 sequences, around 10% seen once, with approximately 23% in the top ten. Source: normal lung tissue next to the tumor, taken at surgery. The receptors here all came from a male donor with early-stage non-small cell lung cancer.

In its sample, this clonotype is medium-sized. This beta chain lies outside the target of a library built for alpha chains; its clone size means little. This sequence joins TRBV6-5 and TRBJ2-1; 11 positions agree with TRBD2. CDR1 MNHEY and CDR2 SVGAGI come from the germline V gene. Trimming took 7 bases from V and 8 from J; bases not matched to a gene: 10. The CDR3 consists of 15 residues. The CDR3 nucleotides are TGTGCCAGCAAGAGGCGGCTAGCGGGGGGTGATGAGCAGTTCTTC. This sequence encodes CASKRRLAGGDEQFF.

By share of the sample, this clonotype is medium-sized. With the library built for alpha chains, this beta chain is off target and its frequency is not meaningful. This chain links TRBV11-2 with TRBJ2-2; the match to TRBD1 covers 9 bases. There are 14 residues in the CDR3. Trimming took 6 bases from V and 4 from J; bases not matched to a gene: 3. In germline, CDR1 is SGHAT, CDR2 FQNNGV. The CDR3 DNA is TGTGCCAGCAGGGTACAGGGGGCCACCGGGGAGCTGTTTTTT. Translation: CASRVQGATGELFF.

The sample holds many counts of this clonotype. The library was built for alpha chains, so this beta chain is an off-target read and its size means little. In DNA, the CDR3 is TGTGCCAGCAGTGCCGGAACCTATGGCTACACCTTC. Its protein is CASSAGTYGYTF. The chain is built from TRBV28 and TRBJ1-2; D is undetermined. V lost 5 bases and J 4 bases, leaving 8 bases between the germline ends. The CDR3 consists of 12 residues. The V gene's germline CDR1 is MDHEN and CDR2 SYDVKM.

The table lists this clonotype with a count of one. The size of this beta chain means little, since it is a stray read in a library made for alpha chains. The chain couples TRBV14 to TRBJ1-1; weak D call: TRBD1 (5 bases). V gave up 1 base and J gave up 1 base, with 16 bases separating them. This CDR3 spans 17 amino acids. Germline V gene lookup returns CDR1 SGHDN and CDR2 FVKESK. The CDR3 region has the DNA TGTGCCAGCAGCCAAGTGGGCCGCGGGGCGCAGAACACTGAAGCTTTCTTT. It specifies CASSQVGRGAQNTEAFF.

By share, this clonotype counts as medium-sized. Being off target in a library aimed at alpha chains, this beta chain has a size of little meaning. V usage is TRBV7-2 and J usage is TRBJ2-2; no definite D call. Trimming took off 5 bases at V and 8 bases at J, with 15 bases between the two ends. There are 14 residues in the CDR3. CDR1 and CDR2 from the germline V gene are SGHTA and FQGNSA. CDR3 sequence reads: CASSKAGIWGELFF. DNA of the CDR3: TGTGCCAGCAGCAAGGCCGGCATTTGGGGGGAGCTGTTTTTT.

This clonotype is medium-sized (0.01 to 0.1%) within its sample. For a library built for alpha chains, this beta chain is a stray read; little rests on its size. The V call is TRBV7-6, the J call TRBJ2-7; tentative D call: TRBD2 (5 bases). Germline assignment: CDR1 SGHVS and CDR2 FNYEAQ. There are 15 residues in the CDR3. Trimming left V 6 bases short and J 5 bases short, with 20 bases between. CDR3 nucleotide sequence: TGTGCCAGCAGTCAGGCAGTCACGGGGTTCCACGAGCAGTACTTC. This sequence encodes CASSQAVTGFHEQYF.

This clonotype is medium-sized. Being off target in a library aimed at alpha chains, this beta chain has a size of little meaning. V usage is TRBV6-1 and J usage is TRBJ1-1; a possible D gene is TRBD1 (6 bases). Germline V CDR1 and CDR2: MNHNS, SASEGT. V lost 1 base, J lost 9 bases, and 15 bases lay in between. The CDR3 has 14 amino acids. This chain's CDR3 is CASSEVGRTVKAFF. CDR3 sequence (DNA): TGTGCCAGCAGTGAAGTTGGGAGGACAGTTAAAGCTTTCTTT.

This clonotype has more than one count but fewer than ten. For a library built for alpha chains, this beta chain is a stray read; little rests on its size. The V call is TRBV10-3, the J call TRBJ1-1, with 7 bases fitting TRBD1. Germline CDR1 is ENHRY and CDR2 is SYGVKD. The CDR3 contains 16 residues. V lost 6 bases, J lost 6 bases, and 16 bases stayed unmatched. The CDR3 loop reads CAISSGQWAQVSEAFF. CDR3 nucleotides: TGTGCCATCAGCTCGGGACAGTGGGCTCAGGTGTCTGAAGCTTTCTTT.

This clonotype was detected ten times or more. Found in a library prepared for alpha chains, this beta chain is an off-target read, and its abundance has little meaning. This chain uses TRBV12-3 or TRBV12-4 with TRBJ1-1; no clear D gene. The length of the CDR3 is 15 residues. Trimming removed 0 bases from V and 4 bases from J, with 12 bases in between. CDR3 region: CASSLAGIGSTEAFF. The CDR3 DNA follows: TGTGCCAGCAGTTTAGCCGGGATAGGGTCCACTGAAGCTTTCTTT.

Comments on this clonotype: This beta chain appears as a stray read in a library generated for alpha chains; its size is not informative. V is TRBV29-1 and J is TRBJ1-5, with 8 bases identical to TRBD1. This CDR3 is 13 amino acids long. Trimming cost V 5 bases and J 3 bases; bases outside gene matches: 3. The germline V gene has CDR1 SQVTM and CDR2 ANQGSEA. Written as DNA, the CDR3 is TGCAGCGTTACAGGGGGAGACAATCAGCCCCAGCATTTT. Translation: CSVTGGDNQPQHF.

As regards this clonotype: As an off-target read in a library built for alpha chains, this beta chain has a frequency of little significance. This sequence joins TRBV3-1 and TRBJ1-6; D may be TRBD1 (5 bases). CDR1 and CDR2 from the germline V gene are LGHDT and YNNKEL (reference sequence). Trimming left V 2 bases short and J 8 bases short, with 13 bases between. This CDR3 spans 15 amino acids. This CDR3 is CASSQQGYGDSPLHF. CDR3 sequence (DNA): TGTGCCAGCAGCCAACAGGGATATGGAGATTCACCCCTCCACTTT.

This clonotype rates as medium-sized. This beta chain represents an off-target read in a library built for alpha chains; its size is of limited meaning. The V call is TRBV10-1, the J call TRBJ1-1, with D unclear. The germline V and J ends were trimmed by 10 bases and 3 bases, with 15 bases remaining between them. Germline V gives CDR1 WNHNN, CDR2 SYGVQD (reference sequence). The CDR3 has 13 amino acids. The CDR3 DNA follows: TGCGCCACTCCGGACTCCGAACACACTGAAGCTTTCTTT. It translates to CATPDSEHTEAFF.

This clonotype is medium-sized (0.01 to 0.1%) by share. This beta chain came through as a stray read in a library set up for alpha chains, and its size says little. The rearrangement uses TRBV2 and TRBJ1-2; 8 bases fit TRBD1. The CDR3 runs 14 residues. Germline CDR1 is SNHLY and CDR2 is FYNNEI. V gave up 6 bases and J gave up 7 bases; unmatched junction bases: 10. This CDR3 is CASRGTGFQGGYTF. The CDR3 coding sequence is TGTGCCAGCAGGGGGACAGGTTTCCAGGGTGGCTACACCTTC.

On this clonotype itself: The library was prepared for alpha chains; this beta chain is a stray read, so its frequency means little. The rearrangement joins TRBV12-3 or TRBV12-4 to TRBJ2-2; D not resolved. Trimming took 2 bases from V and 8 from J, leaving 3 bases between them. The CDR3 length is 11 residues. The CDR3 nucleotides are TGTGCCAGCAGTTTATGGGGGGAGCTGTTTTTT. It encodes CASSLWGELFF.

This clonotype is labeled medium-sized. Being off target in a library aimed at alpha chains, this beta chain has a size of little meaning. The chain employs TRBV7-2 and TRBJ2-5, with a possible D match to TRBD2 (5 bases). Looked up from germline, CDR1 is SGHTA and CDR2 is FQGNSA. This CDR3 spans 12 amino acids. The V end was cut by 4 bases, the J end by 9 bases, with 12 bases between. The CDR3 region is CASSSPGYSQYF. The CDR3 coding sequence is TGTGCCAGCAGCTCCCCGGGGTACTCCCAGTACTTC.

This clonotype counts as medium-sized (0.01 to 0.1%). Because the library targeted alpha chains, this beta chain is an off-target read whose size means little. CDR3 loop: CASSTLTGGDTEAFF. CDR3 DNA: TGTGCCAGCAGCACCCTGACAGGGGGTGACACTGAAGCTTTCTTT. The chain couples TRBV3-1 to TRBJ1-1; 9 bases fit TRBD1. This CDR3 spans 15 amino acids. The germline gives CDR1 LGHDT, CDR2 YNNKEL (reference sequence). V was clipped by 5 bases and J by 3 bases; unmatched bases: 7. Using reference TRBV3-1 and TRBJ1-1 for the parts outside the CDR3, the full variable domain is DTAVSQTPKYLVTQMGNDKSIKCEQNLGHDTMYWYKQDSKKFLKIMFSYNNKELIINETVPNRFSPKSPDKAHLNLHINSLELGDSAVYFCASSTLTGGDTEAFFGQGTRLTVV.